This T cell receptor beta chain appears in the sequencing data of a study of T cell responses to AZD1222 COVID-19 vaccine. General study points: Regions left unmutated in variants are reportedly the target of nearly half of spike-specific TCRs. Repertoires were obtained only post-peak T cell response. Clonal diversity was possibly underestimated; the donors were predominantly white British and more often female.

Germline V CDR1 and CDR2: MNHEY, SVGAGI. V lost 7 bases and J lost 3; bases outside the gene matches: 5. CDR3 length: 14 residues. Repertoires were generated with immunoSEQ multiplex PCR, while TCRdb's copy carries only in-frame clones and drops some. The repertoire holds approximately 100,000 clones, 70% to 90% seen once, with approximately 15% in the top ten. Concerning this clone itself: The antigen is not known.

The V and J genes are TRBV6-5 and TRBJ2-3; 9 positions agree with TRBD2. The sequence came from an adult in good health. Sequences were derived from peripheral blood, sampled on day 0 of AZD1222 vaccination. CDR3 coding DNA: TGTGCCAGCACCGTAGGACTAGCGACAGATACGCAGTATTTT. Protein sequence: CASTVGLATDTQYF.